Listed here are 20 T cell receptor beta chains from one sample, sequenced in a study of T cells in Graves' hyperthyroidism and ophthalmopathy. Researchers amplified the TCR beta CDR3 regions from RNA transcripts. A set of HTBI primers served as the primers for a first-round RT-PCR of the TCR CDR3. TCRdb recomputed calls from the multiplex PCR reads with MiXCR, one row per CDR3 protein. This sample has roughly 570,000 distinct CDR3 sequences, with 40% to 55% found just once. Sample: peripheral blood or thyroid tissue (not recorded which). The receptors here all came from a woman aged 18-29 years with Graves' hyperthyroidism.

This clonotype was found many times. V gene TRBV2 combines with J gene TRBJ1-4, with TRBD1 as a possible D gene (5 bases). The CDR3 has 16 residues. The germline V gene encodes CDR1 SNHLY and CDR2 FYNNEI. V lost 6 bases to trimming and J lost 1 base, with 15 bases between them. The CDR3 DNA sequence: TGTGCCAGCAGGAGCGACAGCGGGGGAACTAATGAAAAACTGTTTTTT. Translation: CASRSDSGGTNEKLFF.

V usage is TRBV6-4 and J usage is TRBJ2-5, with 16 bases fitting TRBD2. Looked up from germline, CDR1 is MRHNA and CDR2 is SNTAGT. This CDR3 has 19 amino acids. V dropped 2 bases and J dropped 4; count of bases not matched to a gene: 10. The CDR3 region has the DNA TGTGCCAGCAGTGACCGCATAGGGACTAGCGGGAGGGCTGGAGAGACCCAGTACTTC. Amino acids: CASSDRIGTSGRAGETQYF.

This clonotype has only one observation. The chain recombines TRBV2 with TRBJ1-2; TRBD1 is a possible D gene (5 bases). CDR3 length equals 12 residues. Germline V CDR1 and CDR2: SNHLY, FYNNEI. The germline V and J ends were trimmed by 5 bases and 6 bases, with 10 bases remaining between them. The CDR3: CASSSEDNGYTF. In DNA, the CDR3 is TGTGCCAGCAGTTCAGAGGACAATGGCTACACCTTC.

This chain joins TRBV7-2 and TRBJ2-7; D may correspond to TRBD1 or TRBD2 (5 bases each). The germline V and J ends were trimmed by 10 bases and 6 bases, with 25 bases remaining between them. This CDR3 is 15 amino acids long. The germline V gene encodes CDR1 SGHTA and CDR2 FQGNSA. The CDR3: CAISATPGTGGEQYF. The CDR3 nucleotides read TGTGCCATCAGTGCTACCCCCGGGACCGGAGGCGAGCAGTACTTC.

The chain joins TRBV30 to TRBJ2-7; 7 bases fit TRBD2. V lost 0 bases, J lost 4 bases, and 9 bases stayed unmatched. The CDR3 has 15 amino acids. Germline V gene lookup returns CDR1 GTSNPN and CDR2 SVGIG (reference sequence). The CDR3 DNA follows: TGTGCCTGGAGTGTACTGGCGGGAGTAGGTTACGAGCAGTACTTC. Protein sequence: CAWSVLAGVGYEQYF.

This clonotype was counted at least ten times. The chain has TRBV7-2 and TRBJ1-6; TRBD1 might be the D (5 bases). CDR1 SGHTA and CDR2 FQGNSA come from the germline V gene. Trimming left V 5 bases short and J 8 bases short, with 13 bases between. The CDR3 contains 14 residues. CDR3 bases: TGTGCCAGCAGCCTACCCCAGGGTTATTCACCCCTCCACTTT. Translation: CASSLPQGYSPLHF.

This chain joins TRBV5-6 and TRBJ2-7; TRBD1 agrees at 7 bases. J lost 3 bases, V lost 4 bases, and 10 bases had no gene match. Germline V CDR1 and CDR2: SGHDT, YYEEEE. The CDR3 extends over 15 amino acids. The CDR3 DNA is TGTGCCAGCAGCATCCCTGTCGGGACAGACTACGAGCAGTACTTC. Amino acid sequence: CASSIPVGTDYEQYF. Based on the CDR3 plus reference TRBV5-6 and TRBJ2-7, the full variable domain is DAGVTQSPTHLIKTRGQQVTLRCSPKSGHDTVSWYQQALGQGPQFIFQYYEEEERQRGNFPDRFSGHQFPNYSSELNVNALLLGDSALYLCASSIPVGTDYEQYFGPGTRLTVT.

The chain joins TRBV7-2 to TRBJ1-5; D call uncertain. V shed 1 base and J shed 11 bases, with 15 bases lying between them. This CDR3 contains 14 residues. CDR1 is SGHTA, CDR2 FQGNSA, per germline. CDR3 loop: CASSLGWRRETQHF. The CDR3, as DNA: TGTGCCAGCAGCTTAGGGTGGAGACGAGAGACCCAGCATTTT.

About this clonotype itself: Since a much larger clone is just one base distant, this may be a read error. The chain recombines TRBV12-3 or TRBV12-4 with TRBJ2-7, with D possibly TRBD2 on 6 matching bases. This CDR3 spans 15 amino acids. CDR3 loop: CAGSLGPSARYEQYF. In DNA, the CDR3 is TGTGCCGGCAGTTTAGGTCCTAGCGCCCGCTACGAGCAGTACTTC.

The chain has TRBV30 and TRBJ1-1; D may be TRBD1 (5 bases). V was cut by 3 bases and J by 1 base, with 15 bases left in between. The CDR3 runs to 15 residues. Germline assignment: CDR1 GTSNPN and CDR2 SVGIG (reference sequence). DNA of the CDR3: TGTGCCTGGAGGCGGGGGTTGGGGCGGAACACTGAAGCTTTCTTT. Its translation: CAWRRGLGRNTEAFF.

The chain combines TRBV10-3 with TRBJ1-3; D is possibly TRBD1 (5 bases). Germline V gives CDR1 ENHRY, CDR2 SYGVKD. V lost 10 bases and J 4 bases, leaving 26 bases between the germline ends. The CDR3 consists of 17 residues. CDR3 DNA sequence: TGTGCCACCAGGCGGCAAAAGGACACTGAAGCGGGAAACACCATATATTTT. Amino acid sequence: CATRRQKDTEAGNTIYF.

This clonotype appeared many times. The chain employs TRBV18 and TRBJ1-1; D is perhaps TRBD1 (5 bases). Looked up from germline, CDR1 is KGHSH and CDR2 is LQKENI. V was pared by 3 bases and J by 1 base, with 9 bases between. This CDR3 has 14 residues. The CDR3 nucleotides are TGTGCCAGCTCACCCAGGGTTGGGAACACTGAAGCTTTCTTT. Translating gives CASSPRVGNTEAFF.

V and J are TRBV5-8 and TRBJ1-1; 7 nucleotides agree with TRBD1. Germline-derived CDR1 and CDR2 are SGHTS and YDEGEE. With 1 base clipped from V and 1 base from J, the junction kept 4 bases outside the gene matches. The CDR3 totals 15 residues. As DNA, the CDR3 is TGTGCCAGCAGCTTGTCGGACAGGTCGAACACTGAAGCTTTCTTT. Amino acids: CASSLSDRSNTEAFF.

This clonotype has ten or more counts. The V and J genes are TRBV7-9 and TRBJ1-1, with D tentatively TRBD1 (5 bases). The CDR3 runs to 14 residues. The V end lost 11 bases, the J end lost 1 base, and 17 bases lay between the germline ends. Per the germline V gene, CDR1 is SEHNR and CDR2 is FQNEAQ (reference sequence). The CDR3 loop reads CAGGDGRQNTEAFF. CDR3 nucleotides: TGTGCCGGAGGGGACGGACGGCAGAACACTGAAGCTTTCTTT.

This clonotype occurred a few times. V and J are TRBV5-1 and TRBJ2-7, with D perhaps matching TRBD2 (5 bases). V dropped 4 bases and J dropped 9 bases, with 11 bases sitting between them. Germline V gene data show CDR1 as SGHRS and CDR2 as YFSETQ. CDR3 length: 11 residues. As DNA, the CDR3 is TGCGCCAGCAGCCCCGGACGGGGGCAGTACTTC. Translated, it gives CASSPGRGQYF.

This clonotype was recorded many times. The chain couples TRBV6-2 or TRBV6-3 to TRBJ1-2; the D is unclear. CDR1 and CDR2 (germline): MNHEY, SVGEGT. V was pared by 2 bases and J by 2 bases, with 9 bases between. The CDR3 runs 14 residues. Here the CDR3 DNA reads TGTGCCAGCAGTTACGACCAGACAAACTATGGCTACACCTTC. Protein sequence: CASSYDQTNYGYTF.

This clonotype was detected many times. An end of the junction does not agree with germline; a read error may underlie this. The CDR3, as DNA: TGTGCCAGCAGCTTCGGGACACCGAACACCGGAGAGCTGTTTTTT. It translates to CASSFGTPNTGELFF. The chain joins TRBV7-8 to TRBJ2-2; maybe TRBD1 (6 bases). Germline lookup yields CDR1 SGHVS and CDR2 FQNEAQ. CDR3 size: 15 residues. The complete variable domain, with remaining parts taken from reference TRBV7-8 and TRBJ2-2, reads GAGVSQSPRYKVAKRGQDVALRCDPISGHVSLFWYQQALGQGPEFLTYFQNEAQLDKSGLPSDRFFAERPEGSVSTLKIQRTQQEDSAVYLCASSFGTPNTGELFFGEGSRLTVL.

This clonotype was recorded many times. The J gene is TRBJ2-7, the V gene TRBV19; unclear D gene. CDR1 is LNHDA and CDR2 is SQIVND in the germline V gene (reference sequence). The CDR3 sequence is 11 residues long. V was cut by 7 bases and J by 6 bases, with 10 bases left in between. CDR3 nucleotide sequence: TGTGCCAGTAACATCCGTTGCGAGCAGTACTTC. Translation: CASNIRCEQYF.

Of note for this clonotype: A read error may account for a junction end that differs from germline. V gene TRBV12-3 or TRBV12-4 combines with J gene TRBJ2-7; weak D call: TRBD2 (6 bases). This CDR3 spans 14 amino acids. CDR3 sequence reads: CASNGRLATGELYF. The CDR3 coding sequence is TGTGCCAGCAACGGGAGACTCGCTACCGGGGAGCTGTACTTC.

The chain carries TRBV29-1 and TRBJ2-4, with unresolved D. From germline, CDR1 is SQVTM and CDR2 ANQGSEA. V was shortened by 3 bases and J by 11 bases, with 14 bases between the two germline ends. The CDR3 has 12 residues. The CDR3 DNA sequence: TGCAGCGTTGAGCCCTCGGTGGGTCTTCAGTACTTC. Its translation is CSVEPSVGLQYF.